This T cell receptor (beta chain) was sequenced during a study of cytomegalovirus exposure and HLA in healthy donors. Findings and caveats of the study: The authors later linked a missense DCLRE1C variant to TCR beta V- and J-gene trimming. Most TCR sequences were seen very rarely across donors, but some public TCRs occurred in many.

Of note for this clone: No antigen is known for it.

The junction had 14 bases not matched to a gene; V was cut back by 7 bases and J by 4 bases. CDR3 length: 17 residues. Germline-derived CDR1 and CDR2 are SEHNR and FQNEAQ (reference sequence). The PCR ran on 60 Vbeta and 13 Jbeta primers. Assay used: immunoSEQ multiplex PCR; TCRdb lists only in-frame clones, some missing. The table records approximately 100,000 clones, 85% of them present only once. These donors, healthy bone marrow donors, were studied. The V call is TRBV7-9, the J call TRBJ2-1, with 9 bases lining up with TRBD1. The sequenced sample was PBMCs. The TCR comes from a man aged 40-49 years in good health and CMV-seropositive. Written as DNA, the CDR3 is TGTGCCAGCATCTCTGAAACAGGGGGCTTGATTTACAATGAGCAGTTCTTC. Translated, it gives CASISETGGLIYNEQFF.